This T cell receptor beta chain was identified during a study of blood T cell repertoires in COVID-19. Across the study: The samples span acute and convalescent COVID-19 from the United States, Italy and Spain. PBMCs, B-cell-depleted T cells, or T cells were the source of the cDNA or gDNA that made up the material.

J lost 8 bases, V lost 4 bases, and 12 bases had no gene match. The CDR3 runs 16 residues. The germline CDR1 and CDR2 sequences are SGHRS and YFSETQ. Per the study methods: Reference gene primer amplification gave nucleated cell count estimates. Generated by immunoSEQ multiplex PCR, the TCRdb table keeps only in-frame clones and is missing some. V, J and clone size are taken as reported in that table, and D and trimming were inferred from the DNA itself. The repertoire holds fewer than 50,000 clones, with around four fifths as singletons. The V and J genes are TRBV5-1 and TRBJ1-2; 12 bases agree with TRBD1. The sequence was collected from an elderly woman with active or convalescent COVID-19. The sequencing sample was made of peripheral blood. This CDR3 is CASSQGTGGANSGYTF. The CDR3 DNA sequence: TGCGCCAGCAGCCAAGGGACAGGGGGCGCGAATTCCGGCTACACCTTC.